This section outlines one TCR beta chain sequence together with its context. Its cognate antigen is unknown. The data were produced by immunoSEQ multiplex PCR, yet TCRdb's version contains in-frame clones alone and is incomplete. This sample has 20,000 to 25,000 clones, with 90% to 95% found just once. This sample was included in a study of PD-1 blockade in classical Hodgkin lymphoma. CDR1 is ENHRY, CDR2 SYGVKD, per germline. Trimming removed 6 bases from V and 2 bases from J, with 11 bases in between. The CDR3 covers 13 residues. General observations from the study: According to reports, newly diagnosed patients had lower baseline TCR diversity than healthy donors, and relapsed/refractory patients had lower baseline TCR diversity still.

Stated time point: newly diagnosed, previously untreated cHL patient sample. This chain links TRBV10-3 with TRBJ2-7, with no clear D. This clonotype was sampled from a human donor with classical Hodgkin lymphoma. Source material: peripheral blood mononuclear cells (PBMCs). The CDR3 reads CAIRVGSTYEQYF. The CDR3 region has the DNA TGTGCCATCAGAGTGGGCAGCACCTACGAGCAGTACTTC.